The 6 T cell receptor beta chains below all came from one sample that was sequenced in a study of cytomegalovirus exposure and HLA in healthy donors (TCRdb year 2017). Receptor libraries were prepared by the immunoSEQ multiplex PCR assay. For the multiplex PCR, a mixture combining 60 forward primers for TCR Vbeta segments and 13 reverse primers for TCR Jbeta segments was used. Held by TCRdb, this immuneACCESS table contains in-frame sequences only and omits some clones. Under half of the omission traces to an unresolved V gene where checked; the cause of the rest is unknown. This sample has 65,000 to 70,000 clones in its table, and less than 70% of those were observed once. The ten largest clones represent about a tenth of the sample. Sequences were obtained from PBMCs. These receptors were taken from a woman between 25 and 40 years old in good health and CMV-seronegative.

The chain couples TRBV5-1 to TRBJ2-1; 15 bases match TRBD2. V trimming: 5 bases; J trimming: 6 bases; junction bases outside the gene matches: 6. The length of the CDR3 is 16 residues. Per germline, CDR1 SGHRS and CDR2 YFSETQ. In DNA form, the CDR3 reads TGCGCCAGCAGGCGGACTAGCGGGGGGGTCCCCAATGAGCAGTTCTTC. Translating it yields CASRRTSGGVPNEQFF.

The chain links TRBV7-3 to TRBJ1-1, with unresolved D. CDR3 size: 14 residues. The germline V and J ends were trimmed by 6 bases and 4 bases, with 15 bases remaining between them. In germline, CDR1 is SGHTA, CDR2 FQGTGA. CDR3 DNA: TGTGCCAGCAGTACAAGTTCTGCGGGCACTGAAGCTTTCTTT. Protein: CASSTSSAGTEAFF.

The gene calls are TRBV9 and TRBJ1-4; D possibly corresponds to TRBD1 (5 bases). Germline CDR1 and CDR2: SGDLS and YYNGEE. The V end was cut by 0 bases, the J end by 8 bases, with 17 bases between. The CDR3 covers 16 residues. The CDR3 DNA is TGTGCCAGCAGCGTAGCTACTTGGACACGGTGGGAAAAACTGTTTTTT. Amino acids: CASSVATWTRWEKLFF.

The rearrangement joins TRBV25-1 to TRBJ1-1; D is possibly TRBD1 (5 bases). Germline V gives CDR1 MGHDK, CDR2 SYGVNS. This CDR3 spans 16 amino acids. V gave up 0 bases and J gave up 5 bases, with 16 bases separating them. Here the CDR3 DNA reads TGTGCCAGCAGTGAATATTGGGCGGGGGATGGAACTGAAGCTTTCTTT. It encodes CASSEYWAGDGTEAFF.

The chain employs TRBV2 and TRBJ2-5; D remains ambiguous. The V end lost 7 bases, the J end lost 3 bases, and 6 bases lay between the germline ends. This CDR3 spans 11 amino acids. Germline V gene sequence: CDR1 SNHLY, CDR2 FYNNEI. CDR3 sequence: CASTPEETQYF. DNA of the CDR3: TGTGCCAGCACACCAGAAGAGACCCAGTACTTC.

The V and J genes are TRBV5-1 and TRBJ1-4; weak D call: TRBD1 (6 bases). V dropped 5 bases and J dropped 0 bases, with 11 bases sitting between them. Germline CDR1 reads SGHRS; CDR2 reads YFSETQ. This CDR3 is 15 amino acids long. The DNA of the CDR3 is TGCGCCAGCAGTTCAGGGACAACAACTAATGAAAAACTGTTTTTT. It translates to CASSSGTTTNEKLFF.